These 10 T cell receptor beta chains came from one sample sequenced in a study of T cells in Graves' hyperthyroidism and ophthalmopathy (dated by TCRdb to 2018 to 2020). The library was obtained by multiplex PCR. Sequencing took place on an Illumina HiSeq 2000. TCR beta CDR3 regions were amplified from RNA transcripts. The TCR CDR3 was subjected to a first round of RT-PCR using the HTBI primer set and the Qiagen OneStep RT-PCR kit. Using fastp trimming at Q25 and MiXCR clonotype assembly, TCRdb reanalyzed the public sequencing data and kept in-frame beta chains. Each entry merges the rows of one CDR3 protein and shows their most common DNA and genes. Across this sample there are a few hundred thousand distinct CDR3 sequences, with approximately 15% seen only once. The leading ten clones occupy 4.5% to 6% of the sample. Sequenced input: blood. The receptors stem from a woman aged 25 to 39 with Graves' hyperthyroidism that later progressed to Graves' ophthalmopathy.

The chain recombines TRBV7-9 with TRBJ2-3; perhaps TRBD1 as D (6 bases). Germline V CDR1 and CDR2: SEHNR, FQNEAQ (reference sequence). The V and J ends lost 5 bases and 4 bases respectively, with 13 bases between them. The CDR3 length is 14 residues. CDR3 coding DNA: TGTGCCAGCAGCCAACCCCAGGGGTCAGATACGCAGTATTTT. It is translated as CASSQPQGSDTQYF.

This clonotype showed up just a few times. The rearrangement joins TRBV29-1 to TRBJ2-7; 7 nucleotides align to TRBD1. With V trimmed by 6 bases and J by 1 base, 15 bases remained unmatched. Germline V gene lookup returns CDR1 SQVTM and CDR2 ANQGSEA. CDR3 length: 16 residues. This chain's CDR3 is CSVPSGTELRSYEQYF. The CDR3 bases are TGCAGCGTCCCATCCGGGACAGAGTTGCGATCCTACGAGCAGTACTTC.

This clonotype was counted only a few times. The chain links TRBV7-9 to TRBJ2-2; D remains unclear. V shed 5 bases and J shed 0 bases, with 10 bases lying between them. Germline lookup yields CDR1 SEHNR and CDR2 FQNEAQ (reference sequence). The CDR3 is 15 amino acids. DNA for the CDR3: TGTGCCAGCAGCCCCCAAGCTACGAACACCGGGGAGCTGTTTTTT. This gives the protein CASSPQATNTGELFF.

This clonotype was detected many times. CDR3 in DNA: TGTGCCAGCAGCCCCGATGGGGCCGGGGAGCTGTTTTTT. This gives the protein CASSPDGAGELFF. The gene calls are TRBV7-2 and TRBJ2-2, with no clear D. CDR1 is SGHTA and CDR2 is FQGNSA in the germline V gene. Trimming cost V 5 bases and J 6 bases, with 10 bases left between them. The length of the CDR3 is 13 residues.

The chain links TRBV7-2 to TRBJ2-6; D might be TRBD1 or TRBD2, each matching 5 bases. The V end was cut by 2 bases, the J end by 0 bases, with 26 bases between. This CDR3 region has 22 residues. Germline V lookup: CDR1 SGHTA, CDR2 FQGNSA. This chain's CDR3 is CASSLMYRPRGQGFSGANVLTF. The CDR3 DNA reads TGTGCCAGCAGCTTAATGTACCGCCCACGCGGGCAGGGATTCTCTGGGGCCAACGTCCTGACTTTC.

This clonotype has a count of ten or more. This chain connects TRBV6-1 to TRBJ2-5; TRBD2 matches 7 bases. Germline V gene data show CDR1 as MNHNS and CDR2 as SASEGT. CDR3 length equals 14 residues. J gave up 4 bases and V 7 bases, and 9 bases lay outside the gene matches. CDR3 protein: CASISPGRGETQYF. CDR3 sequence (DNA): TGTGCCAGCATTTCGCCTGGGAGGGGAGAGACCCAGTACTTC.

This clonotype was seen many times. The V call is TRBV20-1, the J call TRBJ1-1, with D possibly being TRBD1 (5 bases). The CDR3 is 14 amino acids. Germline values: CDR1 DFQATT, CDR2 SNEGSKA (reference sequence). The V gene lost 2 bases and the J gene lost 7 bases, with 17 bases spanning the gap. In nucleotides, the CDR3 is TGCAGTGCTAGACCATCGGGAGGGGCAAGTGAAGCTTTCTTT. Amino acids: CSARPSGGASEAFF.

The sample holds many counts of this clonotype. The chain recombines TRBV10-3 with TRBJ2-1, with D tentatively TRBD1 (5 bases). Trimming removed 7 bases from V and 2 bases from J, with 15 bases in between. Per the germline V gene, CDR1 is ENHRY and CDR2 is SYGVKD. The CDR3 totals 15 residues. CDR3 region: CAIKKEGVPYNEQFF. Written as DNA, the CDR3 is TGTGCCATCAAAAAAGAAGGGGTGCCCTACAATGAGCAGTTCTTC.

This clonotype was observed many times. V gene TRBV5-1 combines with J gene TRBJ1-1; D unclear. Germline V gives CDR1 SGHRS, CDR2 YFSETQ. The CDR3 runs to 14 residues. V shed 0 bases and J shed 1 base, with 7 bases lying between them. CDR3: CASSLDLKNTEAFF. Written as DNA, the CDR3 is TGCGCCAGCAGCTTGGACCTGAAGAACACTGAAGCTTTCTTT.

In this sample, this clonotype turned up many times. V is TRBV11-3 and J is TRBJ2-1; 8 nucleotides agree with TRBD1. The length of the CDR3 is 15 residues. V was pared by 5 bases and J by 5 bases, with 8 bases of the junction left unmatched. The germline V gene has CDR1 SGHNT and CDR2 YENEEA. CDR3 amino acids: CASSPGTGLDNEQFF. Here the CDR3 DNA reads TGTGCCAGCAGCCCCGGGACAGGTCTCGACAATGAGCAGTTCTTC.